This is a list of T cell receptor beta chains from one sample in a study of T cells after yellow fever vaccination. From the 5' RACE reads, TCRdb called clonotypes with MiXCR, one entry per CDR3 protein. The repertoire holds fewer than 350,000 distinct CDR3 sequences, with 3.5% to 4.5% as singletons. Sequencing was performed on PBMCs, taken 15 days after the yellow fever booster vaccination. The origin of the receptors is a man between 18 and 29 years old who received the YFV17D yellow fever vaccine. Both conserved end residues are part of each CDR3. The order of the fields is J gene, D gene, clone size, CDR3 length, V gene, CDR3 protein, CDR3 DNA. The D gene is left open where the match is weak. Clone sizes are given selectively: once, few, many, or a class where the clone is expanded.

TRBJ2-3,NA,NA,14,TRBV15,CATSRGGTPNTQYF,TGTGCCACCAGCAGAGGGGGGACACCAAATACGCAGTATTTT
TRBJ2-7,TRBD1,NA,12,TRBV7-9,CASSLYRGTGDF,TGTGCCAGCAGCTTATACCGCGGGACAGGGGATTTT
TRBJ2-1,NA,NA,16,TRBV20-1,CSAPRTGTPVYNEQFF,TGCAGTGCCCCGCGTACCGGGACCCCTGTCTACAATGAGCAGTTCTTC
TRBJ2-7,TRBD1,few,15,TRBV2,CASSASGGSLYEQYF,TGTGCCAGCAGTGCCTCAGGGGGAAGTCTCTACGAGCAGTACTTC
TRBJ1-2,NA,few,12,TRBV6-5,CASSPGADGYTF,TGTGCCAGCAGTCCAGGGGCGGATGGCTACACCTTC
TRBJ1-2,NA,many,15,TRBV6-5,CASSRDTPGGYGYTF,TGTGCCAGCAGTCGGGACACCCCAGGCGGCTATGGCTACACCTTC
TRBJ1-1,NA,few,10,TRBV2,CASSAAGAFF,TGTGCCAGCAGTGCCGCGGGAGCTTTCTTT
TRBJ2-5,TRBD1,many,14,TRBV7-2,CASSDRGRGETQYF,TGTGCCAGCAGCGACAGGGGGCGGGGGGAGACCCAGTACTTC
TRBJ1-6,NA,many,13,TRBV7-2,CASSADTNSPLHF,TGTGCCAGCAGCGCCGATACTAATTCACCCCTCCACTTT
TRBJ2-3,NA,many,15,TRBV11-2,CASSLATPSTDTQYF,TGTGCCAGCAGCTTAGCTACACCTAGCACAGATACGCAGTATTTT
TRBJ2-3,NA,few,15,TRBV21-1,CASSDGYGGADTQYF,TGTGCCAGCAGCGACGGGTATGGGGGTGCAGATACGCAGTATTTT
TRBJ2-2,NA,many,17,TRBV4-2,CASSQVGGGPNTGELFF,TGTGCCAGCAGCCAAGTCGGAGGGGGGCCTAACACCGGGGAGCTGTTTTTT
TRBJ1-1,NA,few,13,TRBV12-3/TRBV12-4,CASSKQENTEAFF,TGTGCCAGCAGTAAACAAGAGAACACTGAAGCTTTCTTT
TRBJ2-7,TRBD1,many,14,TRBV15,CATSSGTGPYEQYF,TGTGCCACCAGCAGCGGGACAGGTCCCTACGAGCAGTACTTC
TRBJ2-1,TRBD1,NA,20,TRBV28,CASSFRDRVRSTDSYNEQFF,TGTGCCAGCAGTTTCCGGGACAGGGTAAGATCAACCGACTCCTACAATGAGCAGTTCTTC
TRBJ1-6,TRBD1,NA,16,TRBV27,CASSSGQGTYNSPLHF,TGTGCCAGCAGTTCGGGACAGGGCACCTATAATTCACCCCTCCACTTT
TRBJ2-5,NA,NA,13,TRBV30,CAWSPEYQETQYF,TGTGCCTGGAGTCCGGAGTACCAAGAGACCCAGTACTTC
TRBJ2-1,NA,many,15,TRBV7-4,CASSLRGCPRNEQFF,TGTGCCAGCAGCTTAAGGGGGTGCCCTCGGAATGAGCAGTTCTTC
TRBJ2-7,TRBD1,NA,13,TRBV12-3/TRBV12-4,CASSLRGQDEQYF,TGTGCCAGCAGTTTAAGGGGGCAGGACGAGCAGTACTTC
TRBJ2-2,NA,NA,16,TRBV6-6,CASIIGGGSVTGELFF,TGTGCCAGCATCATAGGGGGGGGTTCGGTCACCGGGGAGCTGTTTTTT
TRBJ1-5,NA,NA,15,TRBV28,CASSYASMSSRPQHF,TGTGCCAGCAGTTATGCCAGCATGTCGTCGCGGCCCCAGCATTTT
TRBJ2-7,NA,many,11,TRBV5-1,CASSLVSEQYF,TGCGCCAGCAGCTTGGTTAGCGAGCAGTACTTC
TRBJ2-1,TRBD2,NA,17,TRBV7-9,CASSPRLAGDLFGEQFF,TGTGCCAGCAGCCCAAGACTAGCGGGGGACCTCTTTGGTGAGCAGTTCTTC
TRBJ1-2,NA,many,11,TRBV18,CASSPGDGYTF,TGTGCCAGCTCACCAGGGGATGGCTACACCTTC
TRBJ2-1,TRBD2,many,14,TRBV4-3,CASSRASGDNEQFF,TGCGCCAGCAGCCGGGCTAGCGGGGACAATGAGCAGTTCTTC
TRBJ2-1,NA,NA,14,TRBV7-9,CASSLVRVDKEQFF,TGTGCCAGCAGCTTAGTACGGGTTGATAAAGAGCAGTTCTTC